This T cell receptor (beta chain) was identified in a study of blood T cell repertoires in COVID-19. The ends were cut back, 5 bases at V and 0 bases at J, with 11 bases in the middle. This CDR3 is built from 15 residues. Germline values: CDR1 SEHNR, CDR2 FQNEAQ (reference sequence). Clinical history reported by participants formed the basis on which cohorts were assigned. As handled by the study authors: Quantification of nucleated cells was approximated via reference gene primer amplification. Profiled with immunoSEQ multiplex PCR; TCRdb holds only in-frame clones, not every one. That table supplies the V and J calls and clone size; D and trimming were determined from the DNA. The sample has some 300,000 clones; 85% to 90% are singletons.

The chain uses TRBV7-9 and TRBJ1-3; D is ambiguous. This receptor was taken from a woman aged 50 to 60 who had been exposed to COVID-19. The material sequenced was PBMCs or T cells enriched from blood (not recorded which). The CDR3 protein is CASSLSTPSGNTIYF. CDR3 nucleotides: TGTGCCAGCAGCCTTAGCACCCCCTCTGGAAACACCATATATTTT.